This T cell receptor (beta chain) appears in the sequencing data of a study of blood T cell repertoires in COVID-19. CDR3 size: 14 residues. CDR1 is SEHNR and CDR2 is FQNEAQ in the germline V gene (reference sequence). The J segment lost 4 bases and the V segment lost 6 bases, leaving 7 bases of the junction unmatched. The authors' processing: For nucleated cells, counts were estimated from reference gene primer amplification. Clones were sequenced by immunoSEQ multiplex PCR, and TCRdb holds only the in-frame ones, with some missing. V, J and clone size were drawn from that table, and D and trimming were deduced from the DNA. There are 130,000 to 150,000 clones in the sample; over 80% occur only once, and around 1.7% lies in the top ten.

Sequencing used peripheral blood. The gene calls are TRBV7-9 and TRBJ2-5; TRBD1 matches at 8 bases. This TCR came from a woman in her forties or fifties with acute or convalescent COVID-19. As DNA, the CDR3 is TGTGCCAGCAGTTACGGACAGGGACCAGAGACCCAGTACTTC. This sequence encodes CASSYGQGPETQYF.